What follows are 20 T cell receptor beta chains derived from one specimen sequenced in a study of metastatic and nonmetastatic thyroid tumors. Patients had received no treatment of any kind before thyroid surgery. TCRdb re-called the PCR reads through MiXCR. This sample yields about 40,000 clones, of which about an eighth are seen a single time; roughly 25% belongs to the top ten. Input material: blood. Receptors originate from a female donor with papillary thyroid cancer or a benign thyroid nodule (not recorded which). Some clones in this sample may be carry-over from other donors' samples.

The gene calls are TRBV2 and TRBJ1-4; weak D call: TRBD1 (5 bases). This CDR3 is built from 12 residues. Germline V CDR1 and CDR2: SNHLY, FYNNEI. Deletions cut 3 bases from V and 8 bases from J, with 7 bases between. The CDR3, as DNA: TGTGCCAGCAGTGATAGGGGCGAAAAACTGTTTTTT. Amino acids: CASSDRGEKLFF.

On this clone: An end of the junction differs from the germline gene, which may be a read error. The chain uses TRBV5-1 and TRBJ2-3; D is unclear. CDR3 length equals 13 residues. Germline loops: CDR1 SGHRS, CDR2 YFSETQ. CDR3 sequence reads: CASTRDGTDTLYF. CDR3 nucleotides: TGCGCCAGCACCCGTGACGGCACAGATACGCTGTATTTT.

This clone was counted many times. The chain employs TRBV12-3 or TRBV12-4 and TRBJ2-5; D not resolved. V was clipped by 6 bases and J by 6 bases, with 11 bases between them. The CDR3 runs to 12 residues. As DNA, the CDR3 is TGTGCCAGCAGCCCCATTGGGAAGACCCAGTACTTC. Its translation: CASSPIGKTQYF.

This clone was counted many times. The chain couples TRBV6-1 to TRBJ2-1, with no clear D. Germline-derived CDR1 and CDR2 are MNHNS and SASEGT. The CDR3 sequence is 15 residues long. With 4 bases removed from V and 0 bases from J, the gap between germline ends came to 10 bases. CDR3 DNA sequence: TGTGCCAGCAGTGTTGGACGGTCCTCCTACAATGAGCAGTTCTTC. The encoded protein is CASSVGRSSYNEQFF.

This clone occurred many times. The chain is built from TRBV11-2 and TRBJ2-2; 7 nucleotides match TRBD1. The CDR3 has 14 amino acids. From germline, CDR1 is SGHAT and CDR2 FQNNGV. V lost 6 bases and J lost 6; bases outside the gene matches: 7. This chain's CDR3 is CASRTGQVAGELFF. The DNA of the CDR3 is TGTGCCAGCAGGACCGGACAGGTGGCCGGGGAGCTGTTTTTT.

The chain uses TRBV5-1 and TRBJ2-7, with 8 bases matching TRBD2. Unmatched junction bases numbered 7, after V lost 0 bases and J lost 5 bases. This CDR3 comprises 15 residues. Germline lookup yields CDR1 SGHRS and CDR2 YFSETQ. The CDR3 sequence is CASSLVTSGHNEQYF. As DNA, the CDR3 is TGCGCCAGCAGCTTGGTAACTAGCGGACACAACGAGCAGTACTTC.

This clone appeared many times. The rearrangement links TRBV5-1 to TRBJ1-5; TRBD1 aligns across 7 bases. This CDR3 is built from 13 residues. Germline loops: CDR1 SGHRS, CDR2 YFSETQ. V dropped 4 bases and J dropped 11; count of bases not matched to a gene: 9. CDR3 in amino acids: CASSPGQGETQHF. Written as DNA, the CDR3 is TGCGCCAGCAGCCCGGGGCAGGGGGAGACCCAGCATTTT.

This clone appeared a few times. CDR3 sequence: CSARANNYEQYF. CDR3 bases: TGCAGTGCTAGAGCGAACAACTACGAGCAGTACTTC. The V and J genes are TRBV20-1 and TRBJ2-7; no definite D call. The CDR3 totals 12 residues. Germline loops: CDR1 DFQATT, CDR2 SNEGSKA (reference sequence). Trimming pared 1 base from V and 3 bases from J, leaving 7 bases between.

About this clone: One end of the junction is discordant with germline, which a read error may explain. V usage is TRBV7-8 and J usage is TRBJ1-2, with 9 positions matching TRBD1. Germline V CDR1 and CDR2: SGHVS, FQNEAQ. This CDR3 region has 15 residues. In nucleotides, the CDR3 is TGTGCCAGCAGCACTTGGACAGGGGTCGACTATGGCTACACATTC. Residues: CASSTWTGVDYGYTF.

Note on this clone: A read error may explain this, as a much larger clone is one base away. This chain joins TRBV10-3 and TRBJ2-2, with TRBD1 as a possible D gene (6 bases). There are 11 residues in the CDR3. V dropped 10 bases and J dropped 6 bases, with 9 bases sitting between them. CDR1 and CDR2 from the germline V gene are ENHRY and SYGVKD. The CDR3 loop is CATQGPGELFF. The CDR3 coding sequence is TGTGCCACACAGGGACCCGGGGAGCTGTTTTTT.

This clone was counted ten times or more. The chain uses TRBV4-2 and TRBJ2-7; 9 positions match TRBD2. V lost 4 bases to trimming and J lost 4 bases; unmatched junction nucleotides: 11. In germline, CDR1 is LGHNA, CDR2 YNFKEQ. The CDR3 is 16 residues long. The CDR3 bases are TGTGCCAGCAGCCTAGAAGGGGCTAGCGGGAAATACGAGCAGTACTTC. It translates to CASSLEGASGKYEQYF.

This clone has at least ten counts. J is TRBJ2-1 and V is TRBV5-4; a possible D gene is TRBD1 (6 bases). The CDR3 consists of 15 residues. V lost 2 bases and J 8 bases, leaving 17 bases between the germline ends. The germline CDR1 and CDR2 sequences are SGHNT and YYREEE (reference sequence). DNA for the CDR3: TGTGCCAGCAGCTTTACGGGTACAGGGTCCTATGAGCAGTTCTTC. This sequence encodes CASSFTGTGSYEQFF.

Points on this clone: A much larger clonotype is one base distant, so this may be a read error. Other DNA sequences of this sample code for an identical CDR3. V usage is TRBV27 and J usage is TRBJ2-3, with D possibly matching TRBD1 (6 bases). Germline lookup yields CDR1 MNHEY and CDR2 SMNVEV (reference sequence). This CDR3 has 14 residues. Trimming shortened V by 6 bases and J by 4 bases, and 14 bases separated the two germline ends. CDR3 in amino acids: CASSRGRTADTQYF. For the CDR3, the DNA is TGTGCCAGCAGCAGGGGAAGGACAGCAGATACGCAGTATTTT.

This clone was counted ten times or more. One end of the junction fails to match germline, which may point to a read error. The J gene is TRBJ2-2, the V gene TRBV6-1; 7 bases fit TRBD2. CDR3 size: 14 residues. Germline V gene data show CDR1 as MNHNS and CDR2 as SASEGT. The CDR3: CASREAGRNGELFF. The CDR3 coding sequence is TGTGCCAGCAGGGAAGCGGGACGAAACGGGGAGCTGTTTTTT.

Turning to this clone: A much bigger clone sits one base away, suggesting this may be a read error. At the DNA level, this CDR3 is encoded by other sequences in the same sample as well. The J gene is TRBJ2-2, the V gene TRBV7-3; 9 bases line up with TRBD2. The V gene end was trimmed by 5 bases and the J gene end by 8 bases; junction bases not matched to a gene: 12. This CDR3 comprises 16 residues. Germline CDR1 reads SGHTA; CDR2 reads FQGTGA. The CDR3 DNA reads TGTGCCAGCAGCCCAGGCCTAGCGGGAATCACTGGGGAGCTGTTTTTT. This codes for CASSPGLAGITGELFF.

This clone has ten or more counts. Other DNA variants within this sample encode the same CDR3. The CDR3 DNA reads as TGTGCCAGCAGTTTAATGGATAACACCGGGGAGCTGTTTTTT. This translates into CASSLMDNTGELFF. The chain uses TRBV27 and TRBJ2-2; D unclear. The CDR3 extends over 14 amino acids. The V and J ends lost 2 bases and 2 bases respectively, with 6 bases between them. Looked up from germline, CDR1 is MNHEY and CDR2 is SMNVEV (reference sequence).

The count of this clone is one. A much larger clonotype is one base distant, so this may be a read error. This chain links TRBV20-1 with TRBJ2-5; D unresolved. The germline V gene has CDR1 DFQATT and CDR2 SNEGSKA (reference sequence). The CDR3 extends over 13 amino acids. This CDR3 reads CSANYPAQETKYF. CDR3 sequence (DNA): TGCAGTGCCAACTACCCGGCCCAAGAGACCAAGTACTTC.

This clone has at least ten counts. The chain recombines TRBV19 with TRBJ2-1; D might be TRBD2 (6 bases). Germline V gives CDR1 LNHDA, CDR2 SQIVND (reference sequence). V was pared by 5 bases and J by 5 bases, with 13 bases between. The CDR3 spans 14 residues. CDR3 amino acids: CASSLGDLDNEQFF. DNA of the CDR3: TGTGCCAGTAGTCTAGGGGACTTGGACAATGAGCAGTTCTTC.

In its sample, this clone was seen many times. The chain recombines TRBV29-1 with TRBJ2-1; 7 bases are a match to TRBD2. The V segment lost 7 bases and the J segment 8 bases; nucleotides outside the gene matches: 5. Per the germline V gene, CDR1 is SQVTM and CDR2 is ANQGSEA. CDR3 size: 11 residues. As DNA, the CDR3 is TGCAGCGCCGAGCGGGGAGATGAGCAGTTCTTC. Translated: CSAERGDEQFF.

There are many counts of this clone. V and J are TRBV13 and TRBJ1-2, with no clear D. The CDR3 is 14 amino acids. V was clipped by 5 bases and J by 5 bases, with 15 bases between them. Germline CDR1 and CDR2: PRHDT and FYEKMQ (reference sequence). CDR3: CASSQGHPSYGYTF. CDR3 in DNA: TGTGCCAGCAGCCAAGGGCACCCATCATATGGCTACACCTTC.